Sequencing of this TCR beta chain was carried out in a study of T cell changes during pregnancy in multiple sclerosis. Sequencing was performed with immunoSEQ multiplex PCR; in TCRdb, only in-frame clones are kept and a portion is missing. The data show tens of thousands of clones, approximately 88% seen once. V lost 6 bases and J 5 bases, leaving 13 bases between the germline ends. CDR1 is MNHEY and CDR2 is SVGAGI in the germline V gene. The CDR3 runs 13 residues. This clone has a handful of counts. The V and J genes are TRBV6-5 and TRBJ1-1; no clear D. The sequencing here drew on peripheral blood, taken in the first trimester of pregnancy. The TCR originated in a female donor in good health, enrolled as a control in a pregnancy study. The CDR3 reads CASRSWSGTEAFF. The CDR3 DNA reads TGTGCCAGCAGGTCGTGGAGTGGTACTGAAGCTTTCTTT.